Sequencing of this T cell receptor (beta chain) was carried out in a study of blood T cell repertoires in COVID-19. Germline V lookup: CDR1 SGHRS, CDR2 YFSETQ. Trimming shortened V by 0 bases and J by 0 bases, and 6 bases separated the two germline ends. This CDR3 is 14 amino acids long. Method: immunoSEQ multiplex PCR; TCRdb's copy keeps in-frame clones and lacks some. The sample has roughly 39,000 clones; 85% to 95% are singletons. This clonotype originated in a human donor in a cohort sampled during active COVID-19. The chain links TRBV5-1 to TRBJ2-5, with no clear D. Specimen: peripheral blood. CDR3 protein: CASSLGAYQETQYF. For the CDR3, the DNA is TGCGCCAGCAGCTTGGGGGCGTACCAAGAGACCCAGTACTTC.